Reported below is one TCR beta chain. Using immunoSEQ multiplex PCR, the repertoire was profiled, and TCRdb retains in-frame clones only, with some absent. The sample yields 20,000 to 25,000 clones, roughly 88% seen once. This sample is drawn from a study of blood T cell repertoires in COVID-19. About the research overall: Both acute and convalescent COVID-19 samples were obtained from the United States, Italy and Spain.

From germline, CDR1 is KGHSH and CDR2 LQKENI. This CDR3 is built from 14 residues. The V end lost 6 bases, the J end lost 7 bases, and 19 bases lay between the germline ends. Sequences were obtained from peripheral blood. The V call is TRBV18, the J call TRBJ2-7; D possibly corresponds to TRBD2 (6 bases). This sequence originates from an older man with active or convalescent COVID-19. The CDR3 sequence: CASSQTSQMREQYF. CDR3 DNA sequence: TGTGCCAGCTCCCAGACTAGTCAGATGAGGGAGCAGTACTTC.